This is a list of T cell receptor beta chains from one sample in a study of T-cell memory formation after mild COVID-19. TCRdb itself ran the 5' RACE reads through MiXCR, one entry per CDR3 protein. The sample includes about 290,000 distinct CDR3 sequences, 15% of them seen just once. The sample was PBMCs or a T cell subset sorted from them (not recorded which). These receptors came from a man younger than 35 who had mild COVID-19 (a few samples of this study predate the infection). Cell type and time point are not known. CDR3s include the opening cysteine and the closing phenylalanine or tryptophan. Each record gives: V gene, D gene, J gene, CDR3 protein. D genes are given only for firm matches.

TRBV19	NA	TRBJ1-4	CASSIDPGAANEKLFF
TRBV10-3	TRBD1	TRBJ1-4	CAIRQGGEKLFF
TRBV7-9	NA	TRBJ1-2	CASSPTGSNYGYTF
TRBV11-3	NA	TRBJ2-5	CASSLRSGPGETQYF
TRBV20-1	NA	TRBJ1-2	CSAGTPNFYGYTF
TRBV5-1	TRBD1	TRBJ1-2	CASSPEPGQAGHGYTF
TRBV9	NA	TRBJ1-2	CASSVVGGVGYTF
TRBV12-3/TRBV12-4	NA	TRBJ1-1	CASFSGIEAFF
TRBV4-1	TRBD1	TRBJ1-1	CASSQGFPQGAVEAFF
TRBV4-2	NA	TRBJ1-6	CASSPSDSPNSPLHF